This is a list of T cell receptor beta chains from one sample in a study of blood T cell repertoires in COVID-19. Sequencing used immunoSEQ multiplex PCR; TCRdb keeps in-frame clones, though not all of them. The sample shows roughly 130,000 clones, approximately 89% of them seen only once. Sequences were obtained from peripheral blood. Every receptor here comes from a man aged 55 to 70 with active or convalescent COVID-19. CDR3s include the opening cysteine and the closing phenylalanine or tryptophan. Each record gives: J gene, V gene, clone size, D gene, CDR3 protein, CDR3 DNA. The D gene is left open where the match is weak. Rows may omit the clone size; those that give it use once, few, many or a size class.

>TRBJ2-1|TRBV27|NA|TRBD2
CASSLSGNSYNEQFF
TGTGCCAGCAGCCTTAGCGGGAACTCCTACAATGAGCAGTTCTTC
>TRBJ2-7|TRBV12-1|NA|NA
CASTRLRVAAYSYEQYF
TGTGCCAGCACCAGACTCAGGGTAGCGGCTTACTCCTACGAGCAGTACTTC
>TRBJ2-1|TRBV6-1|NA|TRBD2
CASSYGGGSYNEQFF
TGTGCCAGCAGCTATGGGGGGGGCTCCTACAATGAGCAGTTCTTC
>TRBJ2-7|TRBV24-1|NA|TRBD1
CATSVRTGLGYEQYF
TGTGCCACCAGTGTTAGGACAGGGCTGGGATACGAGCAGTACTTC
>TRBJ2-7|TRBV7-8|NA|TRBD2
CASSLIASGSAEQYF
TGTGCCAGCAGCTTAATAGCTAGCGGGAGCGCCGAGCAGTACTTC
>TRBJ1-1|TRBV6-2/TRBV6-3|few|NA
CASSRVTWGAEAFF
TGTGCCAGCAGTAGGGTCACCTGGGGGGCTGAAGCTTTCTTT
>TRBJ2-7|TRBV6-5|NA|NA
CASKGGDEQYF
TGTGCCAGCAAAGGGGGGGACGAGCAGTACTTC
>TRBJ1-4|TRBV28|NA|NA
CASRGVRKLFF
TGTGCCAGCCGGGGGGTCAGGAAACTGTTTTTT
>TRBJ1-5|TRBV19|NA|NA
CASSINGAPGGNQPQHF
TGTGCCAGTAGTATAAATGGGGCGCCAGGGGGCAATCAGCCCCAGCATTTT
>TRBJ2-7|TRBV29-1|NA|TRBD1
CSVPGTGHYEQYF
TGCAGCGTTCCCGGGACAGGCCATTACGAGCAGTACTTC
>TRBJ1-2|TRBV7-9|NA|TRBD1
CASIGSGTVNGYTF
TGTGCCAGCATCGGATCCGGGACAGTGAACGGCTACACCTTC
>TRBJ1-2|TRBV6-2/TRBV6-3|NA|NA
CASSYSLDRTNYGYTF
TGTGCCAGCAGTTACTCCCTGGACAGAACTAACTATGGCTACACCTTC
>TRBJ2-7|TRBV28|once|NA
CASSYLSGQYF
TGTGCCAGCAGTTACCTGTCCGGGCAGTACTTC
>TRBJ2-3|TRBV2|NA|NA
CASRTDSTDTQYF
TGTGCCAGCAGAACAGATAGCACAGATACGCAGTATTTT
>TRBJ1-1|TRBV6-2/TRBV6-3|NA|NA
CASSPIQVAEAFF
TGTGCCAGCAGTCCGATACAGGTGGCTGAAGCTTTCTTT
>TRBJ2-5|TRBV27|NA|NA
CASSLSTGWETQYF
TGTGCCAGCAGTTTATCTACCGGGTGGGAGACCCAGTACTTC
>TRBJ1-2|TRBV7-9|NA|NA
CASSLGTSNYGYTF
TGTGCCAGCAGCTTAGGGACATCTAACTATGGCTACACCTTC
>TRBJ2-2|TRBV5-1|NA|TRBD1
CASSLTGQGGTGELFF
TGCGCCAGCAGCCTTACTGGACAGGGAGGAACCGGGGAGCTGTTTTTT
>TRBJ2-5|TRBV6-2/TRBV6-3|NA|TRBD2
CASSYLKRLAETQYF
TGTGCCAGCAGTTACCTCAAGAGACTAGCTGAGACCCAGTACTTC
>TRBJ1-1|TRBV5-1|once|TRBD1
CASSPQGMNTEAFF
TGCGCCAGCAGCCCACAGGGGATGAACACTGAAGCTTTCTTT
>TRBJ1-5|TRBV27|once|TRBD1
CASRGQGAGSNQPQHF
TGTGCCAGCAGAGGACAGGGGGCAGGCAGCAATCAGCCCCAGCATTTT
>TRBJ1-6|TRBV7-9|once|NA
CASSQAVGYSYNSPLHF
TGTGCCAGCAGCCAAGCGGTGGGGTATTCCTATAATTCACCCCTCCACTTT
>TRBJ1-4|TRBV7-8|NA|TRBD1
CASSANRGRSEKLFF
TGTGCCAGCAGCGCGAACAGGGGGCGAAGCGAAAAACTGTTTTTT
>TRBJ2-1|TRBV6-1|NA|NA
CASRGLPSYNEQFF
TGTGCCAGCAGAGGACTACCTTCCTACAATGAGCAGTTCTTC
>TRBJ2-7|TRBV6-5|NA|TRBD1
CASTGAVAYEQYF
TGTGCCAGTACAGGGGCGGTGGCCTACGAGCAGTACTTC
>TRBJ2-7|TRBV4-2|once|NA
CASSQVGGLSSYEQYF
TGTGCCAGCAGCCAAGTAGGCGGGTTGAGCTCCTACGAGCAGTACTTC
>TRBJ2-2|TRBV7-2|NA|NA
CASSNQGTGELFF
TGTGCCAGCAGCAATCAGGGGACCGGGGAGCTGTTTTTT
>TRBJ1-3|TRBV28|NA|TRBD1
CASSLGAGGFSGNTIYF
TGTGCCAGCAGTTTAGGGGCAGGGGGATTCTCTGGAAACACCATATATTTT
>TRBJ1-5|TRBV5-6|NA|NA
CASSLTGNQPQHF
TGTGCCAGCAGCTTGACGGGCAATCAGCCCCAGCATTTT
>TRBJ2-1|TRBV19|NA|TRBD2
CASSSSGTSGPSSYNEQFF
TGTGCCAGTAGTAGCTCCGGGACTAGCGGGCCGAGCTCCTACAATGAGCAGTTCTTC
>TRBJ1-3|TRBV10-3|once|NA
CAISNGQTGNTIYF
TGTGCCATCAGTAATGGACAGACTGGAAACACCATATATTTT
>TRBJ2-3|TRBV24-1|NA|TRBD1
CATSGPRGDRVTDTQYF
TGTGCCACCAGTGGCCCGAGAGGGGACAGGGTCACAGATACGCAGTATTTT
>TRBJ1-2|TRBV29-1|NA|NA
CSVESVNYGYTF
TGCAGCGTTGAGTCGGTTAACTATGGCTACACCTTC
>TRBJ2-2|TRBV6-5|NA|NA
CASSLTGANTGELFF
TGTGCCAGCAGTTTGACGGGGGCGAACACCGGGGAGCTGTTTTTT
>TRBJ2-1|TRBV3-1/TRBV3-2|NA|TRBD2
CASSQGTGRPYNEQFF
TGTGCCAGCAGCCAAGGTACCGGGAGGCCCTACAATGAGCAGTTCTTC
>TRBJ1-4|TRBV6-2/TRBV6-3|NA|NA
CASSYSGRRNEKLFF
TGTGCCAGCAGTTACTCGGGCAGGAGGAATGAAAAACTGTTTTTT
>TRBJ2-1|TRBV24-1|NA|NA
CATSDPTTWSSYNEQFF
TGTGCCACCAGTGATCCCACCACCTGGAGCTCCTACAATGAGCAGTTCTTC
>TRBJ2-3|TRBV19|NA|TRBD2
CASSLAGVSDTQYF
TGTGCCAGTAGCCTAGCGGGAGTATCAGATACGCAGTATTTT
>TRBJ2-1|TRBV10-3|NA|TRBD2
CAISLAGGANEQFF
TGTGCCATCAGTCTAGCGGGAGGAGCCAATGAGCAGTTCTTC
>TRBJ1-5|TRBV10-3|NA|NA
CAIGPGSNQPQHF
TGTGCCATCGGTCCGGGTAGCAATCAGCCCCAGCATTTT
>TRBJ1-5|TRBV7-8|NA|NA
CASSPPSSNQPQHF
TGTGCCAGCAGCCCACCTAGTAGCAATCAGCCCCAGCATTTT
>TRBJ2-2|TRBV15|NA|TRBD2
CATSARTSGRTGELFF
TGTGCCACCAGCGCCAGAACGAGCGGGAGAACCGGGGAGCTGTTTTTT
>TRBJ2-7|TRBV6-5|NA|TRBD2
CASRRTSRNYEQYF
TGTGCCAGCAGGCGGACTAGCCGCAACTACGAGCAGTACTTC
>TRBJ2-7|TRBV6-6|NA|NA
CASSINQGYEQYF
TGTGCCAGCAGCATAAATCAGGGCTACGAGCAGTACTTC
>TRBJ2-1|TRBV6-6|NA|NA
CASSPYGEQFF
TGTGCCAGCAGTCCCTACGGTGAGCAGTTCTTC
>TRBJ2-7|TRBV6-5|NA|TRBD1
CASSTGTASYEQYF
TGTGCCAGCAGTACCGGGACAGCCTCCTACGAGCAGTACTTC
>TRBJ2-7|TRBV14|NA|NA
CASSQDREQYF
TGTGCCAGCAGCCAAGATCGCGAGCAGTACTTC
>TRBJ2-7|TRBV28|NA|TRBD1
CASSLGGQGPYEQYF
TGTGCCAGCAGTTTAGGAGGACAGGGACCCTACGAGCAGTACTTC
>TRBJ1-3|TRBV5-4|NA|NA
CASSGGMDSGNTIYF
TGTGCCAGCAGCGGAGGCATGGATTCTGGAAACACCATATATTTT
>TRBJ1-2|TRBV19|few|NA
CASSPWGGKGYTF
TGTGCCAGTAGTCCCTGGGGGGGAAAAGGCTACACCTTC
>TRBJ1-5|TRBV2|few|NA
CASSGGSEPQHF
TGTGCCAGCAGTGGAGGCAGTGAGCCCCAGCATTTT
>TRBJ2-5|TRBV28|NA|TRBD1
CASSDTGGVQETQYF
TGTGCCAGCAGTGATACAGGGGGAGTCCAAGAGACCCAGTACTTC
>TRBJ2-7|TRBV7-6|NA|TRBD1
CASSLSGTAEQYF
TGTGCCAGCAGCTTAAGTGGGACAGCCGAGCAGTACTTC
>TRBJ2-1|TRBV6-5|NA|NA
CASSYRLANNEQFF
TGTGCCAGCAGTTACCGGCTAGCCAACAATGAGCAGTTCTTC
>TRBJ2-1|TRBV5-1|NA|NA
CASSTDLRNEQFF
TGCGCCAGCAGCACCGACCTGAGGAATGAGCAGTTCTTC
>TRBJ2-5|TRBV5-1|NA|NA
CASSLALQETQYF
TGCGCCAGCAGCTTGGCACTGCAAGAGACCCAGTACTTC
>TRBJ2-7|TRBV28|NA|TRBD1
CASSLGQPYEQYF
TGTGCCAGCAGTTTGGGACAGCCCTACGAGCAGTACTTC
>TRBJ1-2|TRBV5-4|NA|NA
CASSPKQGGDGYTF
TGTGCCAGCAGCCCGAAACAGGGAGGGGATGGCTACACCTTC
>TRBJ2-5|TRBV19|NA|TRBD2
CASTEGRGTQETQYF
TGTGCCAGTACCGAGGGGCGGGGGACCCAAGAGACCCAGTACTTC